The rows below give T cell receptor beta chains drawn from one sample of a study of OX40 agonist ivuxolimab in advanced cancers. Clones were sequenced by immunoSEQ multiplex PCR, and TCRdb holds only the in-frame ones, with some missing. The data show about 62,000 clones, 81% seen once. The starting material was CD4+ or CD8+ T cells sorted from blood, obtained in a trial of the OX40 agonist ivuxolimab. These receptors were collected from an adult with an advanced solid tumor such as melanoma, head and neck, liver or kidney cancer. Each CDR3 is given without its conserved first and last residue. Fields, in order: V gene, CDR3 protein.

v_gene: TRBV18; CDR3aa: ASSPNGLAAEAF
v_gene: TRBV27; CDR3aa: ASSLPQLGRAGANVLT
v_gene: TRBV27; CDR3aa: ASSLRQAYEQY
v_gene: TRBV19; CDR3aa: ASSTLAANYGYT
v_gene: TRBV2; CDR3aa: ASKSESNQPQH
v_gene: TRBV5-3; CDR3aa: ARSLVAGGQGFQETQY
v_gene: TRBV30; CDR3aa: AWAGQGMSNQPQH
v_gene: TRBV30; CDR3aa: AWSRSGSRRSGANVLT
v_gene: TRBV30; CDR3aa: AWSGTLNTEAF
v_gene: TRBV6-1; CDR3aa: ASSEGIGLNIQY
v_gene: TRBV9; CDR3aa: ASRGGAPPYTDTQY
v_gene: TRBV29-1; CDR3aa: SVMDSFTDTQY
v_gene: TRBV5-1; CDR3aa: ASSLVAETGELF
v_gene: TRBV7-2; CDR3aa: ASSLAALSSYEQY
v_gene: TRBV5-5; CDR3aa: ASSLRTGGSGYT
v_gene: TRBV2; CDR3aa: ASRRTGGSGNTIY
v_gene: TRBV19; CDR3aa: ASSIDPGVETQY
v_gene: TRBV6-4; CDR3aa: ASSGDLGNTIY
v_gene: TRBV9; CDR3aa: ASAPGGGSYEQY
v_gene: TRBV4-3; CDR3aa: ASSQVLATGELF
v_gene: TRBV5-4; CDR3aa: ASSLTSNEQF
v_gene: TRBV28; CDR3aa: ASSLRSPAYIQY
v_gene: TRBV5-1; CDR3aa: ASSLDRVGETQY
v_gene: TRBV11-2; CDR3aa: ASSQTDRARQYEQY
v_gene: TRBV7-6; CDR3aa: ASSLLPPQGNGAGGYYGYT
v_gene: TRBV30; CDR3aa: AWSVERPGNTIY
v_gene: TRBV15; CDR3aa: ATSGRGGMETQY
v_gene: TRBV5-5; CDR3aa: ASSLQTTGIGELF
v_gene: TRBV30; CDR3aa: AWSDGNSNQPQH
v_gene: TRBV20-1; CDR3aa: SAAKTGGYT
v_gene: TRBV5-1; CDR3aa: ASSWRGGKDTEAF
v_gene: TRBV4-1; CDR3aa: ASSQAGTLGYEQY
v_gene: TRBV10-2; CDR3aa: ASSSGGGQPQH
v_gene: TRBV19; CDR3aa: ASTFGGGRTEAF
v_gene: TRBV2; CDR3aa: ASSRTHEAF
v_gene: TRBV5-1; CDR3aa: ASSSGVSPSYGYT
v_gene: TRBV2; CDR3aa: ASSQDWMAIY
v_gene: TRBV9; CDR3aa: ASSAQMAEIYGYT
v_gene: TRBV7-6; CDR3aa: ASSLTQASYEQY
v_gene: TRBV4-3; CDR3aa: ASSQGGKEKLF
v_gene: TRBV7-2; CDR3aa: ASSLEGPRSGNTIY
v_gene: TRBV10-1; CDR3aa: ASTAGLAGADTQY